The entry that follows covers one TCR beta chain sequence. The antigen remains undetermined. The test was conducted at deep level. Method: immunoSEQ multiplex PCR; TCRdb's copy keeps in-frame clones and lacks some. The repertoire consists of some 580,000 clones, with more than 95% occurring once and the leading ten covering roughly 0.055%. This entry comes from a study of shared clonotypes between healthy human individuals. Study-wide context: A donor's plate count was three for CD4 naive and three for CD4 memory; CD8 naive had two and CD8 memory one. General observations from the study: Across subsets, estimated richness was generally greater for naive than for memory populations.

The sequenced sample was naive CD4+ T cells sorted from blood. Subset indicated: CD45RA+ positively selected. This TCR derives from a woman aged 30 to 39 in good health.

This CDR3 reads CASSPGTAESDYGYTF. The CDR3 DNA follows: TGCGCCAGCAGCCCGGGGACCGCCGAGAGCGACTATGGCTACACCTTC. The V call is TRBV5-1, the J call TRBJ1-2, with D possibly being TRBD1 (5 bases). This CDR3 contains 16 residues. Germline V gene lookup returns CDR1 SGHRS and CDR2 YFSETQ. Between the trimmed V and J ends, which lost 4 bases and 3 bases, there was a span of 19 bases.